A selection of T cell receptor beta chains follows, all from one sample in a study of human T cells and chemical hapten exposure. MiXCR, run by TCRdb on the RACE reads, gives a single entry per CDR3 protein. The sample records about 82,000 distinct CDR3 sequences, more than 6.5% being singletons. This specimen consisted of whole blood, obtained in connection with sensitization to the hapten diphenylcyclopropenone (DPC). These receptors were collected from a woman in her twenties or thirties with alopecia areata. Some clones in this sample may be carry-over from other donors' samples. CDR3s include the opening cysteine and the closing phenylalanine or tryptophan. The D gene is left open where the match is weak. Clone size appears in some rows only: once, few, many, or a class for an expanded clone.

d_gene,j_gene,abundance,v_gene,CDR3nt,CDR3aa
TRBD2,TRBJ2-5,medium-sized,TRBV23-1,TGCGCCAGCAGTCAAACCGGGACTAGCGGGGGGGAGACCCAGTACTTC,CASSQTGTSGGETQYF
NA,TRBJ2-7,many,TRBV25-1,TGTGCCAGCAGTGAAAAAGGGCGCGAGCAGTACTTC,CASSEKGREQYF
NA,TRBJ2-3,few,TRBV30,TGTGCCTGGAGTGTGGCTCCGGGCAGGAGACATACAGATACGCAGTATTTT,CAWSVAPGRRHTDTQYF
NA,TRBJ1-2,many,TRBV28,TGTGCCAGCAGTTTGTTTCAAGGGCAGGGAGGTGTTGGCTACACCTTC,CASSLFQGQGGVGYTF
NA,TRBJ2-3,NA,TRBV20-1,TGCAGTGCTAGAGATTTTGATTGGGGAGGGGGGACAGATACGCAGTATTTT,CSARDFDWGGGTDTQYF
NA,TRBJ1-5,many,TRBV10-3,TGTGCCATCAGTGAGCAGCCAGGGCGCAATCAGCCCCAGCATTTT,CAISEQPGRNQPQHF
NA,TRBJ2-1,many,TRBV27,TGTGCCAGCAGTTTAGCAGGGCTTAGCTCCTACAATGAGCAGTTCTTC,CASSLAGLSSYNEQFF
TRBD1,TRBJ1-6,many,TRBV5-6,TGTGCCAGCAGCTTTACAGGGGCGAATTCACCCCTCCACTTT,CASSFTGANSPLHF
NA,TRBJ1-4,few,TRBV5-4,TGTGCCAGCAGCCGTGGAGGGGACGCAACTAATGAAAAACTGTTTTTT,CASSRGGDATNEKLFF
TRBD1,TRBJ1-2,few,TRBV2,TGTGCCAGCAGTGAAAGACAGGGGAATGGCTACACCTTC,CASSERQGNGYTF
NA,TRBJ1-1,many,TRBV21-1,TGTGCCAGCAGGCCTGGGGCTGACAGAAGGAACACTGAAGCTTTCTTT,CASRPGADRRNTEAFF
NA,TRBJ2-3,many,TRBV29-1,TGCAGCGTTGGTCTCCTTATACCCACAGATACGCAGTATTTT,CSVGLLIPTDTQYF
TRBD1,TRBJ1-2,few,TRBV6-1,TGTGCCAGCAGCCCAGATTTTCAAGGGGGCTGGGGCTACACCTTC,CASSPDFQGGWGYTF
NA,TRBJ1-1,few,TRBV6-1,TGTGCCAGCACGATGGAGGGAGGGGTGAACACTGAAGCTTTCTTT,CASTMEGGVNTEAFF
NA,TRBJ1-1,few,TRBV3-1,TGTGCCAGCAGCCAAGGGGCAGCAGTCACTGAAGCTTTCTTT,CASSQGAAVTEAFF
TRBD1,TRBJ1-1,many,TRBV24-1,TGTGCCACCAGTTCAGGGACAGGAAACACTGAAGCTTTCTTT,CATSSGTGNTEAFF
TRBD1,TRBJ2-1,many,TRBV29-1,TGCAGCGTTGAGAGCGGACAGGGTATGTGGGAGCAGTTCTTC,CSVESGQGMWEQFF
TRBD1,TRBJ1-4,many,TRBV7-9,TGTGCCAGCAGCTCTGGACAGGAGTTTAATGAAAAACTGTTTTTT,CASSSGQEFNEKLFF
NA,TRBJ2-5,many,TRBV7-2,TGTGCCAGCAGCCCCCTGAGCGCGGGCTATTGGACCCAGTACTTC,CASSPLSAGYWTQYF
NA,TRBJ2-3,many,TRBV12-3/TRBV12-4,TGTGCCAGCAGTTTACTGGGGAGTAGCACAGATACGCAGTATTTT,CASSLLGSSTDTQYF
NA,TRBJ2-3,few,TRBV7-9,TGTGCCAGCAGCCCCCGAGGGGGGCAGACAGATACGCAGTATTTT,CASSPRGGQTDTQYF
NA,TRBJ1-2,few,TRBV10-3,TGTGCCATCAGTGAGGGAACAGGGTCAATCTATGGCTACACCTTC,CAISEGTGSIYGYTF
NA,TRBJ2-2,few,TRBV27,TGTGCCAGCAGTCCCACCAACAGGGCCGGGGAGCTGTTTTTT,CASSPTNRAGELFF
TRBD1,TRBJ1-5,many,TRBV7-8,TGTGCCAGCAGCTTAGGGGACAGGGAGTATAATGTGTACCAGCCCCAGCATTTT,CASSLGDREYNVYQPQHF